This T cell receptor beta chain was recorded in a study of naive and memory T cell subsets. Findings and limits, study-wide: Potentially, T cell activation and differentiation skew this RNA-based measurement.

An oligonucleotide containing a UMI was ligated to the 3' end of TCR cDNA. RNA was extracted from 2.5 to 3 ml of whole blood of healthy adults. Input was about 1 to 1,100 ng of DNase-treated total RNA without cell sorting. Four PCR rounds used nested alpha and beta constant region primers plus the SP2 primer. TCRdb recomputed calls from the 5' RACE reads with MiXCR, one row per CDR3 protein. The sample has tens of thousands of distinct CDR3 sequences, more than 6% seen once. Germline V CDR1 and CDR2: MNHNS, SASEGT. The junction had 6 bases not matched to a gene; V was cut back by 4 bases and J by 3 bases. This CDR3 region has 15 residues. This clonotype was picked up many times. The antigen is unknown.

The receptor's source is a female donor in good health. The chain recombines TRBV6-1 with TRBJ1-5; the match to TRBD1 covers 7 bases. The CDR3 nucleotides read TGTGCCAGCAGTGGCCCGGGACAGTACAATCAGCCCCAGCATTTT. Amino acids: CASSGPGQYNQPQHF.